The text below deals with one T cell receptor (beta chain). Its antigen remains unknown. Deletions cut 2 bases from V and 7 bases from J, with 6 bases between. This CDR3 spans 12 amino acids. Germline CDR1 GTSNPN, CDR2 SVGIG (reference sequence). Sequencing used immunoSEQ multiplex PCR; TCRdb keeps in-frame clones, though not all of them. There are some 8,000 clones in the sample; roughly 66% occur only once, and around 21% lies in the top ten. The record originates from a study of radiation and T cells in renal cell carcinoma. Overall study findings and caveats: Irradiated tumors held more dominant CDR3 motifs than control tumors.

As for treatment: treatment-naive control, cytoreductive nephrectomy. Source: tumor tissue, taken from a patient whose treatment was nephrectomy without radiotherapy. This clonotype was sampled from a man aged 55 to 70 with renal cell carcinoma. This chain links TRBV30 with TRBJ1-6; unclear D gene. In DNA, the CDR3 is TGTGCCTGGAGTTCTCCCAATTCACCCCTCCACTTT. Amino acids: CAWSSPNSPLHF.